This record looks at one T cell receptor beta chain sequence and its context. Its cognate antigen is unknown. The ends lost 4 bases at V and 1 base at J; junction bases unmatched: 5. The germline CDR1 and CDR2 sequences are SGDLS and YYNGEE. The CDR3 loop spans 15 amino acids. Generated by immunoSEQ multiplex PCR, the TCRdb table keeps only in-frame clones and is missing some. This sample has more than 10,000 clones, with 80% to 95% found just once. These data belong to a study of T cell clonotyping in hematopoietic cell transplantation. Overall study results and limits: Graft donor and pretransplant recipient Inverse Simpson Index values predicted broader posttransplant TCR diversity. At the given depth, recipient repertoires were over 95% de novo clonotypes. Pathologically expanded recipient clonotypes increased progressively from day 30 to day 180 as diversity fell.

The source is a man aged 25 to 40 in good health. Some clones in this sample may be carry-over from other donors' samples. The sequenced sample consisted of peripheral blood mononuclear cells. The chain combines TRBV9 with TRBJ1-5; 7 bases are shared with TRBD1. CDR3 sequence (DNA): TGTGCCAGCAGCCCAGGGGGGGGGAGCAATCAGCCCCAGCATTTT. Protein sequence: CASSPGGGSNQPQHF.